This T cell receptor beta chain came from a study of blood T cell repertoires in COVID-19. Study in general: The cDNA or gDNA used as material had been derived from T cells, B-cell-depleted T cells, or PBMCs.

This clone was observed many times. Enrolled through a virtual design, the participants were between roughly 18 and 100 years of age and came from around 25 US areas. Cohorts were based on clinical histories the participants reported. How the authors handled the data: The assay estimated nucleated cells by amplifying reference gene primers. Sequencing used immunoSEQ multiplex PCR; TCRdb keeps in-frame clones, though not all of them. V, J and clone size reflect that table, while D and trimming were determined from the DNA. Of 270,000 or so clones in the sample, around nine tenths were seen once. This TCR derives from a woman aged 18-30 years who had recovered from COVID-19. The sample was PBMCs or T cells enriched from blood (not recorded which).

The CDR3 sequence is CASSVGNVDRGNTEAFF. The CDR3 bases are TGTGCCAGCAGCGTAGGTAATGTGGACAGGGGGAACACTGAAGCTTTCTTT. The chain has TRBV9 and TRBJ1-1; 9 positions match TRBD1. The V segment lost 0 bases and the J segment 1 base; nucleotides outside the gene matches: 7. This CDR3 spans 17 amino acids. The germline gives CDR1 SGDLS, CDR2 YYNGEE.